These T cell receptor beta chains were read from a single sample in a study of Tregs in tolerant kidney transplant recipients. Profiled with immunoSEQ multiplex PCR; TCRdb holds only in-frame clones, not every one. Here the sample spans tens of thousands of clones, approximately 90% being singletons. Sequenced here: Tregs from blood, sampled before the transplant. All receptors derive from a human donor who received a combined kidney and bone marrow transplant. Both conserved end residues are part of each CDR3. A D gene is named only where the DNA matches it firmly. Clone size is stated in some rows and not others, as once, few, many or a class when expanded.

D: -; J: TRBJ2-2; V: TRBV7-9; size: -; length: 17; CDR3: CASSLAFYTSNTGELFF; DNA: TGTGCCAGCAGCTTAGCTTTTTACACTTCGAACACCGGGGAGCTGTTTTTT
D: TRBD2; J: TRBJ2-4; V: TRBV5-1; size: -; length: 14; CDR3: CASSPGGVKNIQYF; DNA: TGCGCCAGCAGCCCGGGGGGTGTCAAAAACATTCAGTACTTC
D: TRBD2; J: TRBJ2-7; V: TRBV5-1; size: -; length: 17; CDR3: CASSLVSVTSGSYEQYF; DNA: TGCGCCAGCAGCTTGGTTAGTGTGACTAGCGGGAGTTACGAGCAGTACTTC
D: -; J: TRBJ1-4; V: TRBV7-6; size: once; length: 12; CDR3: CASSLDGEKLFF; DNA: TGTGCCAGCAGCTTAGATGGAGAAAAACTGTTTTTT
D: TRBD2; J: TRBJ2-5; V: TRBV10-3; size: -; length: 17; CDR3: CAISGNRLAGTQETQYF; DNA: TGTGCCATCAGTGGAAATAGACTAGCGGGTACACAAGAGACCCAGTACTTC
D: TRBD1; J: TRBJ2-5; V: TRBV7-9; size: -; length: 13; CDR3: CASSRDSQETQYF; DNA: TGTGCCAGCAGCCGGGACAGTCAAGAGACCCAGTACTTC
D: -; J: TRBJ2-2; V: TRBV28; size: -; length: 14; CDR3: CASSLQGGTGELLF; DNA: TGTGCCAGCAGTTTACAGGGAGGAACCGGGGAGCTGCTTTTT
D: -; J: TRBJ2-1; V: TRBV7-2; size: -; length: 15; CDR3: CASSAGASLYNEQFF; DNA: TGTGCCAGCAGCGCCGGGGCTAGCCTATACAATGAGCAGTTCTTC
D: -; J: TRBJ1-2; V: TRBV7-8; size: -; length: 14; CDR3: CASSLGPGVYGYTF; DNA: TGTGCCAGCAGCTTAGGGCCGGGAGTTTATGGCTACACCTTC
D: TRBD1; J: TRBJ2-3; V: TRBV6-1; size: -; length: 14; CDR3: CASRTGGSTDTQYF; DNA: TGTGCCAGCCGGACAGGGGGCAGCACAGATACGCAGTATTTT
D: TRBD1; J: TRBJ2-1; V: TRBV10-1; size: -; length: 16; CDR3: CASSPGQGAHYNEQFF; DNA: TGCGCCAGCAGTCCGGGACAGGGGGCTCACTACAATGAGCAGTTCTTC
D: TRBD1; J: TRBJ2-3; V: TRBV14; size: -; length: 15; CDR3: CASSSRQGWIDTQYF; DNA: TGTGCCAGCAGCTCCCGACAGGGGTGGATAGATACGCAGTATTTT
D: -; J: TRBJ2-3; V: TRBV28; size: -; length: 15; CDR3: CASSPPTGYADTQYF; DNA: TGTGCCAGCTCACCACCGACGGGTTATGCAGATACGCAGTATTTT
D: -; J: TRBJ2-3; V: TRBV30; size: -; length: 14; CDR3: CAWTHPGTTDTQYF; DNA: TGTGCCTGGACCCATCCCGGGACGACAGATACGCAGTATTTT
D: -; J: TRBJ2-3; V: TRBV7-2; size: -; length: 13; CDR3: CASSLGATDTQYF; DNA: TGTGCCAGCAGCTTAGGGGCCACAGATACGCAGTATTTT
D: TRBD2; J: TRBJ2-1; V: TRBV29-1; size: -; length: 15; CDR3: CSVWTSGRANNEQFF; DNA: TGCAGCGTATGGACTAGCGGGAGGGCCAACAATGAGCAGTTCTTC
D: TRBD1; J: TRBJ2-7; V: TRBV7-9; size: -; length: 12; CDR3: CASSSSGGEQYF; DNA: TGTGCCAGCAGCTCATCAGGGGGCGAGCAGTACTTC
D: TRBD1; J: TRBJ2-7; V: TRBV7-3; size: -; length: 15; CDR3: CASSFLPGQDYEQYF; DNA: TGTGCCAGCAGCTTTTTACCGGGACAGGACTACGAGCAGTACTTC
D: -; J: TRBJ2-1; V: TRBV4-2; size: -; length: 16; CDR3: CASSQASSNSYNEQFF; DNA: TGTGCCAGCAGCCAAGCTAGCAGCAACTCCTACAATGAGCAGTTCTTC
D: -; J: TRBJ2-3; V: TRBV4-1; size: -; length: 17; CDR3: CASSPAAGTARTDTQYF; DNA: TGCGCCAGCAGCCCAGCAGCGGGGACAGCGCGCACAGATACGCAGTATTTT
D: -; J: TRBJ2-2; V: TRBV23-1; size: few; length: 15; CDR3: CASSRRTSNTGELFF; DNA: TGCGCCAGCAGTCGAAGGACCTCGAACACCGGGGAGCTGTTTTTT
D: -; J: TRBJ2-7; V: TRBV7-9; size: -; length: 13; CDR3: CASSLNTGREQYF; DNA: TGTGCCAGCAGCTTAAATACAGGAAGAGAGCAGTACTTC
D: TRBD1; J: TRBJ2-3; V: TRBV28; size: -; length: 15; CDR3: CASSSRQGIGDTQYF; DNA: TGTGCCAGCAGTTCCCGACAGGGGATAGGCGATACGCAGTATTTT
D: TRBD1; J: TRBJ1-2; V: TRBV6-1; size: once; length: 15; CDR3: CASGQTGTGGAGYTF; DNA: TGTGCCAGCGGCCAAACCGGGACAGGGGGCGCAGGCTACACCTTC
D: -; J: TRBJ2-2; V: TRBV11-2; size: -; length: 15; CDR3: CASSLGGLNTGELFF; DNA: TGTGCCAGCAGCTTGGGGGGTCTAAACACCGGGGAGCTGTTTTTT
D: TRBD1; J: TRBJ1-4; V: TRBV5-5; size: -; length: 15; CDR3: CASSLEAGGPSAEIF; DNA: TGTGCCAGCAGCTTAGAGGCAGGGGGCCCCTCTGCTGAGATTTTT
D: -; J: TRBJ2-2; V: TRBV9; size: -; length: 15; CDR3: CASSEEGGRAGELFF; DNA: TGTGCCAGCAGCGAGGAGGGCGGCAGGGCCGGGGAGCTGTTTTTT
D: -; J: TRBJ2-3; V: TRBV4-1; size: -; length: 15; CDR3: CASSPTGTGRGTQYF; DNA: TGCGCCAGCAGCCCGACCGGGACTGGTCGAGGAACGCAGTATTTT
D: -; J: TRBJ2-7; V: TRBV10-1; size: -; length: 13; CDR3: CASSEDGNYEQYF; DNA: TGCGCCAGCAGTGAAGATGGTAACTACGAGCAGTACTTC
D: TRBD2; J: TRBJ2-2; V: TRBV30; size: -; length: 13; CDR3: CAYRLADTGELFF; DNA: TGTGCCTACCGACTAGCGGACACCGGGGAGCTGTTTTTT
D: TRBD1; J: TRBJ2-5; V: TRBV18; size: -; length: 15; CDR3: CASSPDTGGKETQYF; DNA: TGTGCCAGCTCACCCGATACAGGGGGGAAAGAGACCCAGTACTTC
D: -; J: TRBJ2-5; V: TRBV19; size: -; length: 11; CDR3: CASKGEETQYF; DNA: TGTGCCAGTAAGGGAGAGGAGACCCAGTACTTC
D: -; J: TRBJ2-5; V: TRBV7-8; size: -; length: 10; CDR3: CASRQETQYF; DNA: TGTGCCAGCAGACAAGAGACCCAGTACTTC
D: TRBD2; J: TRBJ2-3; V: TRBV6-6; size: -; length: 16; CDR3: CASSPSLAGVTDTQYF; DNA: TGTGCCAGCAGTCCCTCACTAGCGGGAGTGACAGATACGCAGTATTTT
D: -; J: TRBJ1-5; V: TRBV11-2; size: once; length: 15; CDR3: CASSLDGRANQPQHF; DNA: TGTGCCAGCAGCTTAGATGGCAGGGCCAATCAGCCCCAGCATTTT
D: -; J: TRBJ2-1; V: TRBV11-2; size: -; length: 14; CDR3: CASSLDEVYNEQFF; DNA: TGTGCCAGCAGCTTGGACGAGGTTTACAATGAGCAGTTCTTC
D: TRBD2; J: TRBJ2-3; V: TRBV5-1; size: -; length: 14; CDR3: CASGAGTSTDTQYF; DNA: TGCGCCAGTGGAGCGGGAACTAGCACAGATACGCAGTATTTT
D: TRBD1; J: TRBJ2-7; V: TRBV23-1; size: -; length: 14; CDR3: CAKITGGSSYEQYF; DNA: TGCGCCAAGATAACAGGGGGCAGCTCCTACGAGCAGTACTTC
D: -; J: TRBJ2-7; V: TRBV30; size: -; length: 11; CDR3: CAWRLGYEQYF; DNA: TGTGCCTGGAGACTAGGGTACGAGCAGTACTTC
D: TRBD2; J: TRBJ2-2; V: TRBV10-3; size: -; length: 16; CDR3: CAISGTSGPNTGELFF; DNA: TGTGCCATCAGTGGCACTAGCGGACCGAACACCGGGGAGCTGTTTTTT
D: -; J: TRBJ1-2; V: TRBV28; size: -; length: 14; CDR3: CASSLTLGDGDYTF; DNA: TGTGCCAGCAGTTTAACTCTGGGAGATGGCGACTACACCTTC
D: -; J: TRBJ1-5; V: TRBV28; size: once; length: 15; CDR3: CASSFLGYGNQPQHF; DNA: TGTGCCAGCAGTTTCTTGGGGTACGGCAATCAGCCCCAGCATTTT
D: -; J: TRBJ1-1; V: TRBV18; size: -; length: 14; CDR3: CASSPSPGSTEAFF; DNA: TGTGCCAGCTCACCAAGTCCGGGAAGCACTGAAGCTTTCTTT
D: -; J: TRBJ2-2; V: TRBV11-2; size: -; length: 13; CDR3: CASSLVRSGELFF; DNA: TGTGCCAGCAGCTTAGTACGGTCCGGGGAGCTGTTTTTT
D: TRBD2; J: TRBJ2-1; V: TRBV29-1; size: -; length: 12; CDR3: CSVREGYNEQFF; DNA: TGCAGCGTACGGGAGGGGTACAATGAGCAGTTCTTC
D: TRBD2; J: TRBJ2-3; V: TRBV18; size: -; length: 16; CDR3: CASSLTVGVAGDTQYF; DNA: TGTGCCAGCTCACTCACCGTCGGGGTAGCGGGGGATACGCAGTATTTT
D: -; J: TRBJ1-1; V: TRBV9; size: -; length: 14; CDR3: CASSGDWGGSEAFF; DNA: TGTGCCAGCAGCGGGGACTGGGGAGGCTCTGAAGCTTTCTTT
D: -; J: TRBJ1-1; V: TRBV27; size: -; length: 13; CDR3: CASSAGGRTEAFF; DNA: TGTGCCAGCAGCGCGGGGGGGCGGACTGAAGCTTTCTTT